Below are 5 T cell receptor beta chains sequenced from a single sample in a study of blood T cells in healthy people across ages. Together with a sample-barcoded 5' primer, a J-beta primer mix was included in a second PCR lasting about 6 to 11 cycles. TCRdb re-called the 5' RACE reads with MiXCR, one entry per CDR3 protein. The sample has 550,000 to 750,000 distinct CDR3 sequences, under 25% seen once. The source material was blood. The receptors originated from a man in his 70s in good health.

As concerns this clonotype: The CDR3 ends on some other residue instead of the conserved phenylalanine or tryptophan, so this is likely a read error. The rearrangement links TRBV3-1 to TRBJ2-7; D unresolved. V was trimmed by 8 bases and J by 3 bases, leaving 8 bases between them. Germline V gives CDR1 LGHDT, CDR2 YNNKEL (reference sequence). This CDR3 is 11 amino acids long. The CDR3 reads CASSGHYEQYS. DNA of the CDR3: TGTGCCAGCTCGGGTCACTACGAGCAGTACTCC.

CDR3: CASSALASSSYEQYF. The CDR3 nucleotides read TGCGCCAGCAGTGCTCTAGCTTCGAGCTCCTACGAGCAGTACTTC. V is TRBV10-2 and J is TRBJ2-5, with a weak D call TRBD2 (5 bases). The end of the DNA fits TRBJ2-7 better, so the J call may be wrong. In germline, CDR1 is WSHSY, CDR2 SAAADI. The CDR3 length is 15 residues.

The rearrangement links TRBV7-3 to TRBJ1-6; D is possibly TRBD1 (5 bases). Germline CDR1 reads SGHTA; CDR2 reads FQGTGA. V was trimmed by 5 bases and J by 6 bases, leaving 11 bases between them. The CDR3 covers 14 residues. The CDR3 DNA sequence: TGTGCCAGCAGCCCTGGGGGGAGTAATTCACCCCTCCACTTT. Its translation is CASSPGGSNSPLHF.

As concerns this clonotype: A much larger clone lies one base from this, so it may be a read error. V usage is TRBV3-1 and J usage is TRBJ2-7; 10 nucleotides match TRBD2. Looked up from germline, CDR1 is LGHDT and CDR2 is YNNKEL (reference sequence). This CDR3 region has 14 residues. The ends lost 5 bases at V and 3 bases at J; junction bases unmatched: 4. CDR3 loop: CASSGGLADYEQYF. The CDR3 DNA reads as TGTGCCAGCAGCGGAGGACTAGCGGACTACGAGCAGTACTTC.

This clonotype has only a few counts. V usage is TRBV29-1 and J usage is TRBJ2-3, with unresolved D. V dropped 0 bases and J dropped 5 bases, with 12 bases sitting between them. Per the germline V gene, CDR1 is SQVTM and CDR2 is ANQGSEA. The CDR3 loop spans 14 amino acids. The CDR3 sequence is CSVEDPRIRDTQYF. The CDR3 nucleotides are TGCAGCGTTGAAGACCCCCGCATTAGAGATACGCAGTATTTT.